This T cell receptor beta chain is from a study of Graves' ophthalmopathy and Graves' hyperthyroidism. This CDR3 has 18 residues. V lost 2 bases, J lost 0 bases, and 15 bases lay in between. From germline, CDR1 is SGHRS and CDR2 YFSETQ. Transcripts of RNA were the source for amplifying TCR beta CDR3 regions. RT-PCR with HTBI primers came first, then second-round multiplex PCR. A single record per CDR3 protein comes from TCRdb applying MiXCR to the multiplex PCR reads. The sample includes 300,000 to 400,000 distinct CDR3 sequences, roughly a sixth of them seen just once. This clonotype appeared many times.

The chain couples TRBV5-1 to TRBJ2-6; possibly TRBD1 for D (6 bases). This receptor was identified in an adult man with Graves' ophthalmopathy. The sample consisted of peripheral blood. CDR3 loop: CASSLQGVRSSGANVLTF. The CDR3, as DNA: TGCGCCAGCAGCTTACAGGGAGTCCGAAGCTCTGGGGCCAACGTCCTGACTTTC.